These T cell receptor beta chains were read from a single sample in a study of T cell responses to AZD1222 COVID-19 vaccine. Measured with immunoSEQ multiplex PCR; TCRdb has only the in-frame clones, and not every one. Here the sample spans about 160,000 clones, over 75% being singletons. Specimen: peripheral blood, collected on day 0 of AZD1222 vaccination. These receptors were obtained from an adult in good health. Both conserved end residues are part of each CDR3. D genes are given only for firm matches. The size field is filled for only some rows; it gives once, few, many or a size class.

length	V	size	D	J	CDR3	DNA
13	TRBV4-1	-	-	TRBJ1-1	CASSQEGGTEAFF	TGCGCCAGCAGCCAAGAGGGGGGGACTGAAGCTTTCTTT
15	TRBV3-1/TRBV3-2	-	TRBD2	TRBJ2-2	CASSLAGGYTGELFF	TGTGCCAGCAGCCTAGCGGGGGGCTACACCGGGGAGCTGTTTTTT
14	TRBV29-1	-	TRBD2	TRBJ2-1	CSVVGRLADRGQFF	TGCAGCGTTGTGGGGAGACTAGCCGATCGTGGGCAGTTCTTC
12	TRBV29-1	-	TRBD1	TRBJ2-7	CSVRTGAYEQYF	TGCAGCGTCCGGACAGGGGCCTACGAGCAGTACTTC
14	TRBV29-1	-	-	TRBJ1-2	CSVESGQSNYGYTF	TGCAGCGTCGAATCGGGACAAAGTAACTATGGCTACACCTTC
12	TRBV5-6	-	-	TRBJ2-2	CASSLIRGELFF	TGTGCCAGCAGCTTGATACGAGGGGAGCTGTTTTTT
16	TRBV6-6	-	-	TRBJ1-5	CASGTGERWDNQPQHF	TGTGCCAGCGGGACCGGGGAAAGATGGGACAATCAGCCCCAGCATTTT
18	TRBV4-2	-	TRBD2	TRBJ2-3	CASSQGTSGGTGTDTQYF	TGTGCCAGCAGCCAAGGGACTAGCGGGGGCACCGGCACAGATACGCAGTATTTT
15	TRBV7-9	-	TRBD1	TRBJ1-5	CASSTTGGFNQPQHF	TGTGCCAGCAGCACGACAGGGGGCTTCAATCAGCCCCAGCATTTT
16	TRBV7-3	-	-	TRBJ2-3	CASSPRPPGPTDTQYF	TGTGCCAGCAGCCCCCGTCCCCCAGGACCCACAGATACGCAGTATTTT
13	TRBV29-1	-	-	TRBJ2-2	CSVGQANTGELFF	TGCAGCGTTGGACAGGCGAACACCGGGGAGCTGTTTTTT
15	TRBV5-1	-	-	TRBJ1-6	CASSLGTVYNSPLHF	TGCGCCAGCAGCTTGGGGACAGTCTATAATTCACCCCTCCACTTT
13	TRBV7-9	-	-	TRBJ2-3	CASSPHPSDTQYF	TGTGCCAGCAGCCCACATCCCTCAGATACGCAGTATTTT
16	TRBV7-2	-	TRBD1	TRBJ2-7	CASSLLRDRGNHEQYF	TGTGCCAGCAGCTTATTACGGGACAGGGGGAATCACGAGCAGTACTTC
16	TRBV7-2	-	-	TRBJ1-2	CASSLGQAYIHYGYTF	TGTGCCAGCAGCTTAGGACAGGCCTACATACACTATGGCTACACCTTC
12	TRBV28	once	-	TRBJ1-2	CASRERWDGYTF	TGTGCCAGCAGAGAGAGATGGGACGGCTACACCTTC
16	TRBV4-2	-	TRBD2	TRBJ2-1	CASSSRGLAGVNEQFF	TGTGCCAGCAGCTCTCGGGGACTAGCAGGGGTGAATGAGCAGTTCTTC
13	TRBV5-4	-	-	TRBJ1-2	CASSVSGDHGYTF	TGTGCCAGCAGCGTATCAGGGGACCATGGCTACACCTTC
15	TRBV2	-	TRBD1	TRBJ2-2	CASKPGQGNTGELFF	TGTGCCAGCAAGCCGGGACAGGGGAACACCGGGGAGCTGTTTTTT
14	TRBV29-1	-	-	TRBJ2-2	CSVGAGLRSGELFF	TGCAGCGTTGGGGCAGGCCTTCGCTCCGGGGAGCTGTTTTTT
13	TRBV10-3	-	-	TRBJ1-2	CAIRITASDGYTF	TGTGCCATCCGGATTACAGCAAGCGATGGCTACACCTTC
13	TRBV3-1/TRBV3-2	-	-	TRBJ1-1	CASSQPSNTEAFF	TGTGCCAGCAGCCAGCCCAGCAACACTGAAGCTTTCTTT
16	TRBV9	-	TRBD1	TRBJ2-3	CASSYRTMTGADTQYF	TGTGCCAGCAGCTACCGAACCATGACAGGGGCGGATACGCAGTATTTT
13	TRBV10-3	-	TRBD2	TRBJ2-3	CAISGGTTDTQYF	TGTGCCATCAGCGGGGGGACCACAGATACGCAGTATTTT
16	TRBV4-3	-	TRBD1	TRBJ1-5	CASSQEEGAGNQPQHF	TGCGCCAGCAGCCAAGAGGAGGGGGCAGGCAATCAGCCCCAGCATTTT
12	TRBV10-2	-	-	TRBJ2-3	CASSGSADTQYF	TGCGCCAGCAGTGGGAGTGCAGATACGCAGTATTTT
14	TRBV6-5	-	-	TRBJ2-3	CASSWGDDTDTQYF	TGTGCCAGCAGTTGGGGTGACGACACAGATACGCAGTATTTT
17	TRBV4-2	-	-	TRBJ1-5	CASSASEGVYSNQPQHF	TGTGCCAGCAGCGCGTCGGAGGGGGTATACAGCAATCAGCCCCAGCATTTT
16	TRBV7-2	once	-	TRBJ1-2	CASSLGGWGAQYGYTF	TGTGCCAGCAGCTTAGGAGGTTGGGGGGCCCAATATGGCTACACCTTC
17	TRBV24-1	-	TRBD2	TRBJ2-3	CATSDQRGGEGTDTQYF	TGTGCCACCAGTGATCAACGGGGGGGAGAGGGCACAGATACGCAGTATTTT
13	TRBV18	-	-	TRBJ2-5	CASSTIIGETQYF	TGTGCCAGCTCTACTATCATCGGAGAGACCCAGTACTTC
13	TRBV24-1	-	TRBD1	TRBJ1-2	CATSRDRANGYTF	TGTGCCACCAGCCGGGACAGGGCGAATGGCTACACCTTC
18	TRBV7-2	-	-	TRBJ2-6	CASSRRGREVSGANVLTF	TGTGCCAGCAGCCGCCGGGGCAGGGAGGTCTCTGGGGCCAACGTCCTGACTTTC
13	TRBV10-3	-	-	TRBJ1-4	CAITGTVGEKLFF	TGTGCCATCACGGGGACCGTGGGTGAAAAACTGTTTTTT
14	TRBV11-1	-	-	TRBJ1-2	CASSEDPGPYGYTF	TGTGCCAGCAGCGAAGATCCGGGACCCTATGGCTACACCTTC
14	TRBV7-9	-	-	TRBJ2-5	CASSFSTPQETQYF	TGTGCCAGCAGCTTCTCGACACCACAAGAGACCCAGTACTTC
16	TRBV5-1	-	-	TRBJ2-1	CASTAFKGGRSYEQFF	TGCGCCAGCACCGCCTTCAAAGGGGGAAGGAGCTATGAGCAGTTCTTC
13	TRBV18	-	-	TRBJ1-5	CASSGQNNQPQHF	TGTGCCAGCTCCGGACAGAACAATCAGCCCCAGCATTTT
14	TRBV6-5	-	-	TRBJ2-1	CASSYGRGWNEQFF	TGTGCCAGCAGTTACGGCAGGGGATGGAATGAGCAGTTCTTC
15	TRBV5-3	few	-	TRBJ2-5	CARSPLRLDQETQYF	TGTGCCAGAAGTCCTTTGCGGCTAGACCAAGAGACCCAGTACTTC
15	TRBV19	-	TRBD1	TRBJ1-4	CASSSSGTGEEKLFF	TGTGCCAGTAGTAGTTCCGGGACAGGGGAAGAAAAACTGTTTTTT
15	TRBV5-4	-	TRBD1	TRBJ1-1	CASKGQGRLNTEAFF	TGTGCCAGCAAGGGACAGGGCAGGCTAAACACTGAAGCTTTCTTT
16	TRBV4-3	-	TRBD2	TRBJ2-3	CASSQTSGGLTDTQYF	TGCGCCAGCAGCCAAACTAGCGGGGGCCTCACAGATACGCAGTATTTT
16	TRBV3-1/TRBV3-2	-	-	TRBJ1-5	CASSQDLGFGNQPQHF	TGTGCCAGCAGCCAAGATCTTGGATTCGGCAATCAGCCCCAGCATTTT
13	TRBV6-5	-	TRBD2	TRBJ2-3	CASSRTSSHTQYF	TGTGCCAGCAGCCGGACTAGCTCGCATACGCAGTATTTT
13	TRBV12-3/TRBV12-4	-	-	TRBJ2-1	CASTPDVHNEQFF	TGTGCCAGCACCCCCGACGTACACAATGAGCAGTTCTTC
13	TRBV27	-	-	TRBJ2-3	CASMFQAADTQYF	TGTGCCAGCATGTTCCAGGCGGCAGATACGCAGTATTTT